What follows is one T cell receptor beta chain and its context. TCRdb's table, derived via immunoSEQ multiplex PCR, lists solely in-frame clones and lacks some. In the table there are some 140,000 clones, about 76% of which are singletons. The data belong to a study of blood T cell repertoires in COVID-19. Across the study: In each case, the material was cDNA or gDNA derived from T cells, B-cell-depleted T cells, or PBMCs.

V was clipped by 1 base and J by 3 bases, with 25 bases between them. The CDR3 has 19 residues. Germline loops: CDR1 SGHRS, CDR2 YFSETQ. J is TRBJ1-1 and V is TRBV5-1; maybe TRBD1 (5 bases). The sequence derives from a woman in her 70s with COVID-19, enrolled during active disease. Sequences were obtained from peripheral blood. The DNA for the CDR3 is TGCGCCAGCAGCTTGTCCAGTCGAGGTGTGGGAGGGGTCGACACTGAAGCTTTCTTT. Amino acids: CASSLSSRGVGGVDTEAFF.